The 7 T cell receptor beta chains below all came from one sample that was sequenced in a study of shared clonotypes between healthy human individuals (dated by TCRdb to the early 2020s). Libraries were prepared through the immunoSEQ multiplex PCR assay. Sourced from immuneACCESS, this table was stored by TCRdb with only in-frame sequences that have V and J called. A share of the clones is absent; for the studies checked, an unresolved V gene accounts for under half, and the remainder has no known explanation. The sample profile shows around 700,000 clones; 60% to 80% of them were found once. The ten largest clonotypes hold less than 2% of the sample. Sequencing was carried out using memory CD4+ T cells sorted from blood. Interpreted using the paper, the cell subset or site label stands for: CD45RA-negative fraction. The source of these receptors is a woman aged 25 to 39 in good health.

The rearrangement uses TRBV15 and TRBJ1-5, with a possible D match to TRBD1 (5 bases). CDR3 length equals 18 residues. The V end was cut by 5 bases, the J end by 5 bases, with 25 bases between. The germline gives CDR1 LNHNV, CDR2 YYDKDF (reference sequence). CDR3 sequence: CATSYPPRRGRGDQPQHF. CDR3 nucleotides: TGTGCCACCAGCTACCCCCCGCGGCGGGGGAGGGGTGATCAGCCCCAGCATTTT.

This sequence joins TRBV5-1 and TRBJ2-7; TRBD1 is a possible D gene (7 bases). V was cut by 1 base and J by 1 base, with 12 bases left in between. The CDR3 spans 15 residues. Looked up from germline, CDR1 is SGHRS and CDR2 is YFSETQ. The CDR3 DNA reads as TGCGCCAGCAGCTTGCTGCAGGGGGGATCCTACGAGCAGTACTTC. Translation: CASSLLQGGSYEQYF.

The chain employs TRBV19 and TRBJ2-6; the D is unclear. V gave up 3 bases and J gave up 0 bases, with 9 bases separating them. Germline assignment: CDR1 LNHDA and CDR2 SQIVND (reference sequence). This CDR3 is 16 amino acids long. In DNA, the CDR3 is TGTGCCAGTAGTATTCGGCAGTCCTCTGGGGCCAACGTCCTGACTTTC. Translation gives CASSIRQSSGANVLTF.

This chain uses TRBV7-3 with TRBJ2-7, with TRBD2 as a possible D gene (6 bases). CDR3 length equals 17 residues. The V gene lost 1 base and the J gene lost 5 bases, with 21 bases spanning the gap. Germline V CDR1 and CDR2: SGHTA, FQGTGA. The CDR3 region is CASSLNPPTLATHEQYF. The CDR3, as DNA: TGTGCCAGCAGCTTAAATCCGCCGACGCTAGCGACCCACGAGCAGTACTTC.

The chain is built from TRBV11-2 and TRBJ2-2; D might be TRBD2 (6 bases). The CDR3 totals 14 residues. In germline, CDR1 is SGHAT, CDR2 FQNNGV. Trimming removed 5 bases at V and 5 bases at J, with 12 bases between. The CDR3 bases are TGTGCCAGCAGCGGGGCGGGATGGACCGGGGAGCTGTTTTTT. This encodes CASSGAGWTGELFF.

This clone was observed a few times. CDR3 protein: CASSIDPSGGTQHF. The CDR3 nucleotides read TGTGCCAGTAGTATAGACCCTTCTGGCGGGACCCAGCATTTT. V gene TRBV19 combines with J gene TRBJ1-5, with no clear D. CDR1 LNHDA and CDR2 SQIVND come from the germline V gene (reference sequence). Trimming removed 0 bases from V and 11 bases from J, with 14 bases in between. This CDR3 is built from 14 residues.

The CDR3 loop is CASFIVGSTYEQYF. The CDR3 bases are TGTGCCAGCTTTATTGTGGGTAGCACCTACGAGCAGTACTTC. The chain joins TRBV11-3 to TRBJ2-7; D gene ambiguous. V was clipped by 8 bases and J by 2 bases, with 16 bases between them. From germline, CDR1 is SGHNT and CDR2 YENEEA. The CDR3 spans 14 residues.